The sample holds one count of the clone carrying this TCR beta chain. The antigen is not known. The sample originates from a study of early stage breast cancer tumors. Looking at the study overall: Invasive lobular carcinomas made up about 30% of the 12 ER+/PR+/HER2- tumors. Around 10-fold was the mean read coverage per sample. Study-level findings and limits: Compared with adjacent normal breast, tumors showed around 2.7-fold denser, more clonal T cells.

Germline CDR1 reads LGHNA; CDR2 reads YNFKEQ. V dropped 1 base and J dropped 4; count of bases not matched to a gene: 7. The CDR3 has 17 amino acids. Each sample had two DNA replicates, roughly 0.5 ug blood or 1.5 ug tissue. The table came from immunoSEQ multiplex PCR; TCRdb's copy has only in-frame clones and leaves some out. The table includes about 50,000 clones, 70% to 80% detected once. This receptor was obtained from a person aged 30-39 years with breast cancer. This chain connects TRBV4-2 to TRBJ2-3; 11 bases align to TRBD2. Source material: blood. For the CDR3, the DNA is TGTGCCAGCAGCCAAGGTCGGGGGGGACTAGCGGCAGATACGCAGTATTTT. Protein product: CASSQGRGGLAADTQYF.